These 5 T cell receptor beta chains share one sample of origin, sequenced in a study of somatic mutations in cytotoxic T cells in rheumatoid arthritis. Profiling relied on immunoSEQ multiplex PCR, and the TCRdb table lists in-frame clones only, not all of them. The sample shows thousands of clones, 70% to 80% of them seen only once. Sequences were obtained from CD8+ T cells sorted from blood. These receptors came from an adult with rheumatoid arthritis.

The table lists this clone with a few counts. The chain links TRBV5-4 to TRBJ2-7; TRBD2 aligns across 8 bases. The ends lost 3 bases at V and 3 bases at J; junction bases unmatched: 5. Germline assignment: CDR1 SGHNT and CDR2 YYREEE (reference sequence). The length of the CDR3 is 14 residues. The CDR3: CASSSPGLDYEQYF. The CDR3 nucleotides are TGTGCCAGCAGCTCCCCGGGACTAGACTACGAGCAGTACTTC.

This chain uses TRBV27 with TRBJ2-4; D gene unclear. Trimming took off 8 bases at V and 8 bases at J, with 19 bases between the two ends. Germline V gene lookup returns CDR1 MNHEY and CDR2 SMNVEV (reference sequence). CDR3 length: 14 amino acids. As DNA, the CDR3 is TGTGCCAGCGCCCTGTACGCAACTGGGGACATTCAGTACTTC. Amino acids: CASALYATGDIQYF.

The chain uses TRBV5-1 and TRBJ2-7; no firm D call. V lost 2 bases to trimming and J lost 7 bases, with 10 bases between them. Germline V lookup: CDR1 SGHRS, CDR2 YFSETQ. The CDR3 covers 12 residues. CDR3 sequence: CASSLFTSEQYF. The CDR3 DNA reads TGCGCCAGCAGCTTATTCACATCTGAGCAGTACTTC.

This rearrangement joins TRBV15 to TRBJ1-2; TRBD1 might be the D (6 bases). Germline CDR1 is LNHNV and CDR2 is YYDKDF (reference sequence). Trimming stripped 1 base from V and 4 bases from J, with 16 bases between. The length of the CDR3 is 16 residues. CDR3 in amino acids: CATSRAGGQGTYGYTF. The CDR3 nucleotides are TGTGCCACCAGCAGAGCTGGAGGGCAGGGGACCTATGGCTACACCTTC.

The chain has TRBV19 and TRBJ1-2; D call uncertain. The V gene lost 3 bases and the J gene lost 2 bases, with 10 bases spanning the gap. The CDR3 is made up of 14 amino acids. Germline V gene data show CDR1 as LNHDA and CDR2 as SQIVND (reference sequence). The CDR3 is CASSMPGRNYGYTF. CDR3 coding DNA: TGTGCCAGTAGTATGCCCGGCAGAAACTATGGCTACACCTTC.